This entry lists 17 T cell receptor beta chains sequenced from one sample in a study of CD8 T cell repertoires and HIV-1 epitope variants. Antigens of these TCRs are unknown. The table came from immunoSEQ multiplex PCR; TCRdb's copy has only in-frame clones and leaves some out. Of around 5,300 clones in the sample, around 67% were seen once. Sequenced sample: cultured CD8+ T cells derived from PBMCs. The origin of the receptors is a male donor with HIV.

This clone is judged medium-sized. The chain combines TRBV5-6 with TRBJ2-7, with 8 positions matching TRBD1. Germline CDR1 is SGHDT and CDR2 is YYEEEE. The length of the CDR3 is 13 residues. V was clipped by 2 bases and J by 3 bases; unmatched bases: 1. CDR3 sequence (DNA): TGTGCCAGCAGCTTACAGGGGGACTACGAGCAGTACTTC. It specifies CASSLQGDYEQYF.

The chain combines TRBV6-5 with TRBJ1-1, with unresolved D. This CDR3 contains 14 residues. Germline CDR1 reads MNHEY; CDR2 reads SVGAGI. Between the trimmed V and J ends, which lost 2 bases and 1 base, there was a span of 8 bases. The CDR3 loop is CASSYAESNTEAFF. The CDR3, as DNA: TGTGCCAGCAGTTACGCAGAATCGAACACTGAAGCTTTCTTT.

V gene TRBV7-3 combines with J gene TRBJ2-2, with unresolved D. Trimming cost V 4 bases and J 7 bases, with 7 bases left between them. CDR3 length: 12 residues. The germline V gene encodes CDR1 SGHTA and CDR2 FQGTGA. This CDR3 reads CASSSTGGELFF. The CDR3 bases are TGTGCCAGCAGCTCGACGGGCGGGGAGCTGTTTTTT. The full variable domain, rest sourced from reference TRBV7-3 and TRBJ2-2, is GAGVSQTPSNKVTEKGKYVELRCDPISGHTALYWYRQSLGQGPEFLIYFQGTGAADDSGLPNDRFFAVRPEGSVSTLKIQRTERGDSAVYLCASSSTGGELFFGEGSRLTVL.

The CDR3 sequence is CASSETSGQETQYF. The CDR3 DNA is TGTGCCAGCAGTGAGACTAGCGGACAAGAGACCCAGTACTTC. J is TRBJ2-5 and V is TRBV27, with 9 bases identical to TRBD2. Germline assignment: CDR1 MNHEY and CDR2 SMNVEV (reference sequence). The CDR3 is 14 residues long. Trimming took 5 bases from V and 2 from J; bases not matched to a gene: 3.

The chain joins TRBV29-1 to TRBJ2-7; 8 nucleotides line up with TRBD2. The ends lost 5 bases at V and 4 bases at J; junction bases unmatched: 10. Germline loops: CDR1 SQVTM, CDR2 ANQGSEA. The CDR3 runs 14 residues. CDR3 DNA: TGCAGCGTTTCCGGGGGGGGCTCCCCTTACGAGCAGTACTTC. As protein: CSVSGGGSPYEQYF.

The chain links TRBV4-3 to TRBJ1-2; D gene ambiguous. CDR3 length equals 17 residues. With 0 bases removed from V and 1 base from J, the gap between germline ends came to 15 bases. Germline V CDR1 and CDR2: LGHNA, YSLEER. Here the CDR3 reads CASSQDPPQTFNYGYTF. The DNA for the CDR3 is TGCGCCAGCAGCCAAGATCCACCCCAGACATTTAACTATGGCTACACCTTC.

The chain joins TRBV13 to TRBJ1-1, with D perhaps matching TRBD1 (6 bases). V lost 2 bases, J lost 3 bases, and 16 bases lay in between. The CDR3 is 16 amino acids. Germline loops: CDR1 PRHDT, CDR2 FYEKMQ (reference sequence). The CDR3 DNA reads TGTGCCAGCAGCTTAAGTTACAGGGAGAGAGACACTGAAGCTTTCTTT. This encodes CASSLSYRERDTEAFF.

This clone was counted a single time. This CDR3 is CASSPTGLFNEKLFF. DNA of the CDR3: TGTGCCAGCAGTCCGACAGGGCTTTTTAATGAAAAACTGTTTTTT. The V call is TRBV28, the J call TRBJ1-4; 7 nucleotides agree with TRBD1. Germline V lookup: CDR1 MDHEN, CDR2 SYDVKM. This CDR3 has 15 residues. J lost 4 bases, V lost 5 bases, and 7 bases had no gene match.

This clone showed up just a few times. The V gene is TRBV28, the J gene TRBJ2-2; D is unclear. V dropped 2 bases and J dropped 5 bases, with 3 bases sitting between them. The CDR3 extends over 12 amino acids. Germline loops: CDR1 MDHEN, CDR2 SYDVKM. The chain's CDR3 is CASSLETGELFF. CDR3 in DNA: TGTGCCAGCAGTTTAGAGACCGGGGAGCTGTTTTTT.

The chain uses TRBV13 and TRBJ1-5, with D unclear. This CDR3 spans 12 amino acids. CDR1 and CDR2 (germline): PRHDT, FYEKMQ (reference sequence). V shed 0 bases and J shed 4 bases, with 1 base lying between them. The CDR3 loop reads CASSLGNQPQHF. DNA of the CDR3: TGTGCCAGCAGCTTAGGAAATCAGCCCCAGCATTTT.

This sequence joins TRBV18 and TRBJ2-3, with 7 nucleotides matching TRBD2. CDR3 length: 14 amino acids. With 7 bases clipped from V and 0 bases from J, the junction kept 4 bases outside the gene matches. Germline V lookup: CDR1 KGHSH, CDR2 LQKENI. The CDR3 nucleotides read TGTGCCAGCTATTACGGGGGGAGCACAGATACGCAGTATTTT. As protein: CASYYGGSTDTQYF.

This clone qualifies as medium-sized. The chain uses TRBV4-3 and TRBJ1-2, with D uncertain. With 0 bases removed from V and 3 bases from J, the gap between germline ends came to 14 bases. This CDR3 has 16 amino acids. Germline CDR1 reads LGHNA; CDR2 reads YSLEER. The CDR3 nucleotides read TGCGCCAGCAGCCAAGATCCCCCAGACTTGGACTATGGCTACACCTTC. Protein: CASSQDPPDLDYGYTF.

J is TRBJ2-7 and V is TRBV4-3; TRBD1 matches at 8 bases. The germline CDR1 and CDR2 sequences are LGHNA and YSLEER. V shed 0 bases and J 6 bases; nucleotides not matched to a gene: 7. The CDR3 covers 15 residues. The CDR3 sequence is CASSQDSQGAIEQYF. CDR3 bases: TGCGCCAGCAGCCAAGATAGTCAGGGGGCCATCGAGCAGTACTTC.

The rearrangement joins TRBV5-6 to TRBJ2-7; tentatively, D is TRBD1 (5 bases). The germline V gene encodes CDR1 SGHDT and CDR2 YYEEEE. With 5 bases removed from V and 0 bases from J, the gap between germline ends came to 9 bases. CDR3 length: 13 residues. The CDR3 region has the DNA TGTGCCAGCAGACAGGCCACCTCCTACGAGCAGTACTTC. Amino acids: CASRQATSYEQYF.

The chain has TRBV10-3 and TRBJ1-3, with D possibly being TRBD1 (6 bases). In germline, CDR1 is ENHRY, CDR2 SYGVKD. Between the trimmed V and J ends, which lost 0 bases and 2 bases, there was a span of 8 bases. This CDR3 region has 15 residues. The CDR3 nucleotides read TGTGCCATCAGTGAGTCACGGGACACTGGAAACACCATATATTTT. It is translated as CAISESRDTGNTIYF.

V usage is TRBV10-3 and J usage is TRBJ2-7, with 10 positions matching TRBD1. V trimming: 4 bases; J trimming: 6 bases; junction bases outside the gene matches: 6. Germline V gene lookup returns CDR1 ENHRY and CDR2 SYGVKD. CDR3 length equals 14 residues. CDR3 sequence: CAISVGGQGGEQYF. The CDR3 DNA reads TGTGCCATCAGTGTGGGAGGACAGGGGGGCGAGCAGTACTTC.

This clone showed up just once. The chain combines TRBV28 with TRBJ2-6, with 7 nucleotides matching TRBD1. The CDR3 length is 13 residues. Germline loops: CDR1 MDHEN, CDR2 SYDVKM. After removal of 10 bases from V and 8 bases from J, the junction contained 8 bases not matched to a gene. The DNA of the CDR3 is TGTGCCACCCGACCGACAGGGTCCAACGTCCTGACTTTC. Protein: CATRPTGSNVLTF.